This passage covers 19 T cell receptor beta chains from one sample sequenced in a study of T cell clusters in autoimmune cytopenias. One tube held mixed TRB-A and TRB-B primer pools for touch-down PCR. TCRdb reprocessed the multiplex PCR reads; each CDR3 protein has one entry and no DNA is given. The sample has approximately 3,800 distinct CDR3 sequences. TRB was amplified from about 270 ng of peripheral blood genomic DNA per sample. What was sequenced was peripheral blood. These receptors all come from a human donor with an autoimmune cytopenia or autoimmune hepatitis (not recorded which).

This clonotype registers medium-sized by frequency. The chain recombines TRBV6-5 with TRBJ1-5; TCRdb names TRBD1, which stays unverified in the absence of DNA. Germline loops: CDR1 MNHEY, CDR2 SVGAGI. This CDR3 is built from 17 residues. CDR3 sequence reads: CASSYDGATYSNQPQHF.

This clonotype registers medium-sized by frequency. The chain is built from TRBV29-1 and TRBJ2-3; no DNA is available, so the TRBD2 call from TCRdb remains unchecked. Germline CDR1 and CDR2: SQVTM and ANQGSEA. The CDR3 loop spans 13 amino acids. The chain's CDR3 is CRASGGAKDTQYF.

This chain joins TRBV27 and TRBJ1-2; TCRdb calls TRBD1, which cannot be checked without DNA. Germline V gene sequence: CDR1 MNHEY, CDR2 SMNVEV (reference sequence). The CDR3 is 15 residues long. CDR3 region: CASSSARTGGNGYTF.

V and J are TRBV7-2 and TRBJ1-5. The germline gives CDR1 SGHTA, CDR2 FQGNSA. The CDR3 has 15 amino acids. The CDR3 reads CASSLEAGRNQPQHF. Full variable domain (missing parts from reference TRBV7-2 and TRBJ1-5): GAGVSQSPSNKVTEKGKDVELRCDPISGHTALYWYRQSLGQGLEFLIYFQGNSAPDKSGLPSDRFSAERTGGSVSTLTIQRTQQEDSAVYLCASSLEAGRNQPQHFGDGTRLSIL.

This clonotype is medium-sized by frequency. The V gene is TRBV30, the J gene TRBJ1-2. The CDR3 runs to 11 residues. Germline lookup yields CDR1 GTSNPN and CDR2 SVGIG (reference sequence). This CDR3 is CAWREGYGYTF.

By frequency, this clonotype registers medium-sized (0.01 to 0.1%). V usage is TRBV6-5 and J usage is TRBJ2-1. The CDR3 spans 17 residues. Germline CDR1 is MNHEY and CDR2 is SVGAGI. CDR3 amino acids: CASNNKPASADYNEQFF.

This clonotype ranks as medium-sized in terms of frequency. This CDR3 is CASSRGQGYYGYTF. The gene calls are TRBV27 and TRBJ1-2; absent DNA, TCRdb's TRBD1 call cannot be checked. The CDR3 has 14 residues. Germline V gene data show CDR1 as MNHEY and CDR2 as SMNVEV (reference sequence).

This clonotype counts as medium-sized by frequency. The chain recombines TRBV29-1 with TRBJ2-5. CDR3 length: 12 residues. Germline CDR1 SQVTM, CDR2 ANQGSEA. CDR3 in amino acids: CSVETNQETQYF.

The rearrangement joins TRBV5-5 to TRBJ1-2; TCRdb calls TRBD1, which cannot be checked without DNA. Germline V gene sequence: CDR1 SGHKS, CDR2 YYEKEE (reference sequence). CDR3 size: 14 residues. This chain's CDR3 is CASSQVGGDYGYTF.

The CDR3 loop is CATSRVYPGLAGDEQYF. The chain couples TRBV15 to TRBJ2-7; TCRdb gives TRBD2 as the D gene, but with no DNA this cannot be confirmed. This CDR3 is 17 amino acids long. Germline lookup yields CDR1 LNHNV and CDR2 YYDKDF (reference sequence). The full variable domain, with the rest looked up from reference TRBV15 and TRBJ2-7, is DAMVIQNPRYQVTQFGKPVTLSCSQTLNHNVMYWYQQKSSQAPKLLFHYYDKDFNNEADTPDNFQSRRPNTSFCFLDIRSPGLGDTAMYLCATSRVYPGLAGDEQYFGPGTRLTVT.

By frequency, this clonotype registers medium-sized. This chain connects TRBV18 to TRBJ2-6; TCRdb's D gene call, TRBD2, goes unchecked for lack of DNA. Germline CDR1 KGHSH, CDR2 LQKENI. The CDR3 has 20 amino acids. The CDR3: CASSPLSGTAQHSGANVLTF.

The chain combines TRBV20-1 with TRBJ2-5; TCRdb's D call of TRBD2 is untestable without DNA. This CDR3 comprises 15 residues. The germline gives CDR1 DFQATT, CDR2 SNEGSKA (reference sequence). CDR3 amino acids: CSARQITSLSETQYF.

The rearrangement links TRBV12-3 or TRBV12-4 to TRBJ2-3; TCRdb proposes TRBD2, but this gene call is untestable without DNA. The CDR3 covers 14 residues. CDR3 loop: CASSRTSGTDTQYF.

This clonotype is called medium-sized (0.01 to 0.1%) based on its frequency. The CDR3 spells CASSKWIGDTQYF. This chain connects TRBV19 to TRBJ2-3. CDR3 length: 13 residues. Germline V gene data show CDR1 as LNHDA and CDR2 as SQIVND (reference sequence).

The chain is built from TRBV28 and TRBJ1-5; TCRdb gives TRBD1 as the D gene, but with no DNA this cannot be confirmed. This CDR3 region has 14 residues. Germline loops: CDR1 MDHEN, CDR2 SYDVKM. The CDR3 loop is CASSYHRSNQPQHF.

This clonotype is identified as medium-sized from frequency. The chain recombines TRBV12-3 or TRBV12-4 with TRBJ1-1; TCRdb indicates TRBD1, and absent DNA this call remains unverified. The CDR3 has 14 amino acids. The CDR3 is CASTRQGFATEAFF.

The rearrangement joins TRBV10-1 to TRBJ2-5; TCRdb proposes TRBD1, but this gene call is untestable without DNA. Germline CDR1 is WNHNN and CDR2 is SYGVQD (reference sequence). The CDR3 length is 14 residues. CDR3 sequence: CASSVQGVIETQYF.

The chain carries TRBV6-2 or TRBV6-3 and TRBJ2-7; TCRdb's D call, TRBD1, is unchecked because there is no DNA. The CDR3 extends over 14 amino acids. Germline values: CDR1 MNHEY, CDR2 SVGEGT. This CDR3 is CASSYVAGNYEQYF.

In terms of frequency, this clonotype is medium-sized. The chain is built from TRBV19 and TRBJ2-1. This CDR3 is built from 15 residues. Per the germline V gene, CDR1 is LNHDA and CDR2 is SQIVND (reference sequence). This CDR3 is CASSIAGAAYNEQFF.